The rows below give T cell receptor beta chains drawn from one sample of a study of cytomegalovirus exposure and HLA in healthy donors. Produced via immunoSEQ multiplex PCR; TCRdb's table is partial and in-frame only. The sample lists fewer than 150,000 clones; almost 85% were seen once. The specimen sequenced was PBMCs. The receptor set was obtained from a man aged 25 to 40 in good health and CMV-seropositive. Each CDR3 is given with its conserved first and last residue. A D gene is named only where the DNA matches it firmly. The listing skips clone size in some rows; elsewhere it reads once, few, many or a size class.

v_call,clone_size,d_call,j_call,cdr3_nt,cdr3_aa
TRBV7-3,-,TRBD1,TRBJ1-5,TGTGCCAGCAGCTCCTGGCTACAGGGGGGGAGCAATCAGCCCCAGCATTTT,CASSSWLQGGSNQPQHF
TRBV7-9,medium-sized,-,TRBJ1-1,TGTGCCAGCAGCTTAATGGGGAGGGCCGGGGGTGACACTGAAGCTTTCTTT,CASSLMGRAGGDTEAFF
TRBV9,-,-,TRBJ2-2,TGTGCCAGCAGCGAGAGACTCCTGAACACCGGGGAGCTGTTTTTT,CASSERLLNTGELFF
TRBV7-3,-,-,TRBJ2-7,TGTGCCAGCAGCTTAAGGCAGGGTTTAGTAAACGAGCAGTACTTC,CASSLRQGLVNEQYF
TRBV29-1,-,TRBD2,TRBJ2-3,TGCAGCGCCGGACTAGCGCAGAGCACAGATACGCAGTATTTT,CSAGLAQSTDTQYF
TRBV5-4,-,TRBD2,TRBJ2-7,TGTGCCAGCAGCCCCGCCGGTATAGCGGGAGGGAGGAACGAGCAGTACTTC,CASSPAGIAGGRNEQYF
TRBV9,-,-,TRBJ1-1,TGTGCCAGCAGCGCTAGGATGGGGCGAGCTTTCTTT,CASSARMGRAFF
TRBV18,once,-,TRBJ1-1,TGTGCCAGCTCACCTTCCCAGGGGACTGAAGCTTTCTTT,CASSPSQGTEAFF
TRBV9,-,TRBD2,TRBJ2-5,TGTGCCAGCAGCATCGGGACTAGCGGCCAAGAGACCCAGTACTTC,CASSIGTSGQETQYF
TRBV29-1,-,TRBD1,TRBJ2-2,TGCAGCGTCTACGGGACAGGGGGAAGCGCGAACACCGGGGAGCTGTTTTTT,CSVYGTGGSANTGELFF
TRBV27,-,-,TRBJ1-5,TGTGCCAGCAGTTTAGCGGGTTACCAGCCCCAGCATTTT,CASSLAGYQPQHF
TRBV5-4,few,-,TRBJ2-1,TGTGCCAGCAGCCCCCGCGGGCGAGACCCCAATGAGCAGTTCTTC,CASSPRGRDPNEQFF
TRBV7-3,-,TRBD1,TRBJ2-3,TGTGCCAGCAGCTTAAATTCAATCTTTGGACAGGGGGCTTATACGCAGTATTTT,CASSLNSIFGQGAYTQYF
TRBV7-2,-,TRBD2,TRBJ2-5,TGTGCCAGCAGCTTAGAGCGCGGGAGAGAGGTAGGAGAGACCCAGTACTTC,CASSLERGREVGETQYF
TRBV11-2,once,-,TRBJ2-3,TGTGCCAGCAGCTTGCCGGGTACAGATACGCAGTATTTT,CASSLPGTDTQYF
TRBV4-2,few,TRBD1,TRBJ1-2,TGTGCCAGCAGCCATGAGACAGGGGACTATGGCTACACCTTC,CASSHETGDYGYTF
TRBV6-5,few,-,TRBJ1-2,TGTGCCAGCAGGCCTGCTTCGGAGTACTATGGCTACACCTTC,CASRPASEYYGYTF
TRBV6-5,-,TRBD1,TRBJ2-7,TGTGCCAGCAATGCCGGGACAGGGGTCGAGCAGTACTTC,CASNAGTGVEQYF
TRBV10-1,-,TRBD2,TRBJ2-1,TGCGCCAGCAGTGGTAGCGGGGGGGCCGGCAATGAGCAGTTCTTC,CASSGSGGAGNEQFF
TRBV21-1,-,-,TRBJ2-1,TGTGCCAGCAGCTCCTGTGAGGGCCGGGAGCAGTTCTTC,CASSSCEGREQFF
TRBV2,-,TRBD2,TRBJ2-5,TGTGCCAGCAGTGTTCGGACTAGCGGGGGGGCCCAAGAGACCCAGTACTTC,CASSVRTSGGAQETQYF
TRBV6-5,few,TRBD1,TRBJ1-3,TGTGCCAGCATCCCAGGGGGATCTGGAAACACCATATATTTT,CASIPGGSGNTIYF
TRBV6-6,-,TRBD1,TRBJ1-3,TGTGCCAGCAGGGCCCAGACAGGGAACGCTGGAAACACCATATATTTT,CASRAQTGNAGNTIYF
TRBV19,-,TRBD2,TRBJ2-2,TGTGCCAGTAGCAAAGGGACTAGCGGGATGCGGACCGGGGAGCTGTTTTTT,CASSKGTSGMRTGELFF
TRBV19,-,-,TRBJ2-3,TGTGCCAGTAGCGGACAGTTGGCGGATACGCAGTATTTT,CASSGQLADTQYF
TRBV6-5,-,TRBD1,TRBJ2-3,TGTGCCAGCAGCGACAGGGGTCGTACAGATACGCAGTATTTT,CASSDRGRTDTQYF
TRBV5-4,-,TRBD1,TRBJ2-5,TGTGCCAGCAGCTTGGCCCAGGGGGAAGGAGAGACCCAGTACTTC,CASSLAQGEGETQYF
TRBV4-2,-,-,TRBJ2-3,TGTGCCAGCAGCCAAGATCGTGCGGGTATAACGCAGTATTTT,CASSQDRAGITQYF
TRBV27,once,TRBD1,TRBJ1-1,TGTGCCAGCAGTTTAAGGGGGCCAGAGAACACTGAAGCTTTCTTT,CASSLRGPENTEAFF
TRBV6-1,once,TRBD2,TRBJ2-3,TGTGCCAGCAGTGACCCCGGACTAGCGGGGCCGGGAGGGGATACGCAGTATTTT,CASSDPGLAGPGGDTQYF
TRBV6-6,few,TRBD1,TRBJ2-7,TGTGCCATATGGACAGGCTACGAGCAGTACTTC,CAIWTGYEQYF
TRBV5-6,-,-,TRBJ2-6,TGTGCCAGCAGCAGGGGGAGTCTGGGCGGGGCCAACGTCCTGACTTTC,CASSRGSLGGANVLTF
TRBV19,-,-,TRBJ1-3,TGTGCCAGTAGTATGGAGCTGACCTCTGGAAACACCATATATTTT,CASSMELTSGNTIYF
TRBV5-4,-,TRBD1,TRBJ1-1,TGTGCCAGCAGAATAGGGGGCACGACTGAAGCTTTCTTT,CASRIGGTTEAFF
TRBV9,-,-,TRBJ2-1,TGTGCCAGCAGCGTCCCTGCTAGGGGCAATGAGCAGTTCTTC,CASSVPARGNEQFF
TRBV18,-,TRBD2,TRBJ2-2,TGTGCCAGCTCACCTCAGCGGGGGAGCACCGGGGAGCTGTTTTTT,CASSPQRGSTGELFF
TRBV14,-,TRBD1,TRBJ2-7,TGTGCCAGCAGAGCGCGATCGGGACAGGGTAGTAACGAGCAGTACTTC,CASRARSGQGSNEQYF
TRBV19,-,-,TRBJ1-3,TGTGCCAGTAGTCCGTCTGGAAACACCATATATTTT,CASSPSGNTIYF
TRBV5-1,-,TRBD1,TRBJ2-7,TGCGCCAGCAGCCTCACCGCCGGGACAGGGGCCCACGAGCAGTACTTC,CASSLTAGTGAHEQYF
TRBV27,-,-,TRBJ1-5,TGTGCCAGCAGTTTTCTACCCATTAGCAATCAGCCCCAGCATTTT,CASSFLPISNQPQHF
TRBV11-3,-,-,TRBJ1-1,TGTGCCAGCAGCACCGCAGGTACTGAAGCTTTCTTT,CASSTAGTEAFF
TRBV7-2,-,-,TRBJ2-7,TGTGCCAGCAGCCCGTGGAGGGACAGATCTTACGAGCAGTACTTC,CASSPWRDRSYEQYF
TRBV7-9,few,TRBD1,TRBJ1-2,TGTGCCAGCAGAGCAGCGGGACAGGGTCTGGTCTATGGCTACACCTTC,CASRAAGQGLVYGYTF
TRBV5-8,-,TRBD2,TRBJ2-7,TGTGCCAGCAGCTTGGTTATGGCTAGCGGGGGGCCGACCTACGAGCAGTACTTC,CASSLVMASGGPTYEQYF
TRBV25-1,-,-,TRBJ2-5,TGTGCCGCGCAGCGCTACCAAGAGACCCAGTACTTC,CAAQRYQETQYF
TRBV5-6,-,-,TRBJ2-1,TGTGCCAGCAGCGCCCACGGGTGGGAGCAGTTCTTC,CASSAHGWEQFF
TRBV7-8,-,TRBD2,TRBJ2-7,TGTGCCAGCAGCTTAGAAAGGACTAGCGGCTACGAGCAGTACTTC,CASSLERTSGYEQYF
TRBV15,-,TRBD2,TRBJ2-2,TGTGCCACCAAGGGGGGAGCGGGGGGAATCACCGGGGAGCTGTTTTTT,CATKGGAGGITGELFF
TRBV7-3,-,TRBD2,TRBJ2-2,TGTGCCAGCAGCTTAAGCGGGAGGGGGAACACCGGGGAGCTGTTTTTT,CASSLSGRGNTGELFF
TRBV19,-,-,TRBJ2-7,TGTGCCAGTAGTATATTGGCCGATTTCTCTTACGAGCAGTACTTC,CASSILADFSYEQYF
TRBV7-9,-,TRBD2,TRBJ2-7,TGTGCCAGCAGCACCCAGACGGGACTAGCATATGGCGAGCAGTACTTC,CASSTQTGLAYGEQYF
TRBV21-1,-,-,TRBJ2-7,TGTGCCAGCAGCAAAATTCAGGTGACAGGGGGCTTGTTACTCTCCTACGAGCAGTACTTC,CASSKIQVTGGLLLSYEQYF
TRBV7-8,-,TRBD2,TRBJ2-7,TGTGCCAGCAGCCCAAGCGGGAGATCCTACGAGCAGTACTTC,CASSPSGRSYEQYF
TRBV10-1,-,-,TRBJ2-7,TGCGCCAGCAGTGAGTCGTCGGGCTACGAGCAGTACTTC,CASSESSGYEQYF
TRBV13,-,-,TRBJ2-3,TGTGCCAGCAGCTTAGCGGGGGTTAGCACAGATACGCAGTATTTT,CASSLAGVSTDTQYF
TRBV5-4,-,TRBD1,TRBJ1-6,TGTGCCAGCAGCAAAGGACAGGGGGCCTCCTATAATTCACCCCTCCACTTT,CASSKGQGASYNSPLHF
TRBV9,-,TRBD1,TRBJ2-1,TGTGCCAGCAGCGTAGTAGGGACAGTTTACAATGAGCAGTTCTTC,CASSVVGTVYNEQFF
TRBV5-8,-,TRBD1,TRBJ1-1,TGTGCCAGCAGCGCTGGACAGGGGATCAGGTGGGACACTGAAGCTTTCTTT,CASSAGQGIRWDTEAFF